This entry concerns a single TCR beta chain. No antigen is known for it. From germline, CDR1 is MNHNS and CDR2 SASEGT. The CDR3 is 13 residues long. The V end lost 7 bases, the J end lost 6 bases, and 14 bases lay between the germline ends. These data belong to a study of identical twins. General observations from the study: It was cross-sectional statistical analysis, not following the same donors, that the conclusions relied on. Potential partial confounding of zero-insertion analyses by invariant MAIT and iNKT cells was noted. Within beta out-of-frame sequences, the excess sharing observed between twins was weaker.

MiXCR, run by TCRdb on the 5' RACE reads, gives a single entry per CDR3 protein. The sample contains 1.5 million or so distinct CDR3 sequences, about 30% of which appear only once. This sequence originates from a newborn girl in good health. What was sequenced was cord blood. V usage is TRBV6-1 and J usage is TRBJ2-3; no clear D gene. The CDR3 region is CASIQRPKDTQYF. Written as DNA, the CDR3 is TGTGCCAGCATCCAGCGCCCAAAGGATACGCAGTATTTT.